Included here is one T cell receptor (beta chain) sequence, with context. In the authors' methods: Estimation of nucleated cell counts relied on the amplification of reference gene primers. Clones were read by immunoSEQ multiplex PCR, and TCRdb kept only the in-frame ones, dropping some. V and J calls and clone size come straight from that table; D and trimming were deduced from the DNA. The sample has around 150,000 clones; approximately 82% are singletons. These data come from a study of blood T cell repertoires in COVID-19. Whole-study context: The samples span acute and convalescent COVID-19 from the United States, Italy and Spain.

V lost 6 bases and J lost 1, with 5 bases in between. CDR3 length: 11 residues. Germline values: CDR1 SQVTM, CDR2 ANQGSEA. The V call is TRBV29-1, the J call TRBJ2-3; D ambiguous. This clonotype originated in a woman between 40 and 55 years old with COVID-19, enrolled during active disease. The specimen sequenced was peripheral blood. CDR3 DNA: TGCAGCGTCTCCGGCACAGATACGCAGTATTTT. It yields the protein CSVSGTDTQYF.